This T cell receptor beta chain was documented in a study of shared clonotypes between healthy human individuals. In regard to this clone: Other nucleotide sequences from this sample produce the same CDR3.

Unsorted PBMC DNA was run through sequencing on ten immunoSEQ deep assay plates. Generated by immunoSEQ multiplex PCR, the TCRdb table keeps only in-frame clones and is missing some. The sample lists a few hundred thousand clones, roughly four fifths seen once, with 12% in the top ten. The V end lost 0 bases, the J end lost 6 bases, and 7 bases lay between the germline ends. CDR1 is SGHNT, CDR2 YYREEE, per germline (reference sequence). CDR3 length: 12 residues. Input material: PBMCs. This chain uses TRBV5-4 with TRBJ2-7, with D uncertain. The receptor was derived from a woman aged 40 to 50 in good health. Some clones in this sample may be carry-over from other donors' samples. The CDR3 is CASSLVGGEQYF. CDR3 sequence (DNA): TGTGCCAGCAGCTTGGTAGGCGGCGAGCAGTACTTC. The full variable domain, rest sourced from reference TRBV5-4 and TRBJ2-7, is ETGVTQSPTHLIKTRGQQVTLRCSSQSGHNTVSWYQQALGQGPQFIFQYYREEENGRGNFPPRFSGLQFPNYSSELNVNALELDDSALYLCASSLVGGEQYFGPGTRLTVT.